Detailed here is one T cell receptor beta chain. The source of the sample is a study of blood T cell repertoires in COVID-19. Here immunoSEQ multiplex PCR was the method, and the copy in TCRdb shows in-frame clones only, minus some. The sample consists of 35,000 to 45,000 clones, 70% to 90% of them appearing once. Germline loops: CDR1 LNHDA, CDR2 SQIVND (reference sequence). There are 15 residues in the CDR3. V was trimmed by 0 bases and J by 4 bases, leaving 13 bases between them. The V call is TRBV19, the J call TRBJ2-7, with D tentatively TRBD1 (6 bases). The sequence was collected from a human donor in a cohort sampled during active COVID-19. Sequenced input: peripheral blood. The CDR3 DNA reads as TGTGCCAGTAGTATAGATCACAGGCAGGGGTACGAGCAGTACTTC. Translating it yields CASSIDHRQGYEQYF.